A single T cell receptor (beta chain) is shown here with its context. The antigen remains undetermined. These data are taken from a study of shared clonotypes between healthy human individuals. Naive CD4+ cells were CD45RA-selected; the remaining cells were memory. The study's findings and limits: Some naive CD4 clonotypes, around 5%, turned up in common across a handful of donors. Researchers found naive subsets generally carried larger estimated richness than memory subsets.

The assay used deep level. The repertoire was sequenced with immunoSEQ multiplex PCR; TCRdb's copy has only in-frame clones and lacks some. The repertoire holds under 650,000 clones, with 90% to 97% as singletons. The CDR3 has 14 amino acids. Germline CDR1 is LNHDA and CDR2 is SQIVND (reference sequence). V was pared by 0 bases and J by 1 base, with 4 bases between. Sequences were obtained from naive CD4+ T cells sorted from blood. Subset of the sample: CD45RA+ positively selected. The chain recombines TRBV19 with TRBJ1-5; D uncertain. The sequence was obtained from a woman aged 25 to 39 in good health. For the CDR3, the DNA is TGTGCCAGTAGTATAGAAGGAAGCAATCAGCCCCAGCATTTT. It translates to CASSIEGSNQPQHF.